The next 30 T cell receptor beta chains were all read from a single sample in a study of T cells in Graves' hyperthyroidism and ophthalmopathy. Amplification of TCR beta CDR3 regions used RNA as the template. An initial round of RT-PCR targeting the TCR CDR3 relied on the HTBI primer set. TCRdb fed the multiplex PCR reads into MiXCR, producing one record per CDR3 protein. The sample records about half a million distinct CDR3 sequences, about 20% being singletons. The sample comprised blood. These TCRs come from a middle-aged man with Graves' ophthalmopathy.

The chain couples TRBV27 to TRBJ1-1; the D gene is possibly TRBD1 (5 bases). The CDR3 is 13 amino acids. Germline-derived CDR1 and CDR2 are MNHEY and SMNVEV (reference sequence). The V end lost 6 bases, the J end lost 3 bases, and 11 bases lay between the germline ends. CDR3 DNA sequence: TGTGCCAGCAGATCAAACAGGTACACTGAAGCTTTCTTT. It encodes CASRSNRYTEAFF.

CDR3 in DNA: TGCAGTGCTAGGCCCGGGGGGGCCGGCGATACGCAGTATTTT. Its translation is CSARPGGAGDTQYF. The chain uses TRBV20-1 and TRBJ2-3, with 8 bases matching TRBD2. The CDR3 has 14 residues. The germline gives CDR1 DFQATT, CDR2 SNEGSKA (reference sequence). V dropped 3 bases and J dropped 6; count of bases not matched to a gene: 8.

The rearrangement joins TRBV19 to TRBJ1-2, with 8 bases aligning to TRBD1. J was trimmed by 7 bases and V by 2 bases; bases with no gene match: 9. This CDR3 comprises 15 residues. Germline CDR1 is LNHDA and CDR2 is SQIVND (reference sequence). DNA for the CDR3: TGTGCCAGTAGTATAAGAGGACAGGGTTCAGGTGGCTACACCTTC. Protein: CASSIRGQGSGGYTF.

This clonotype was seen only a few times. CDR3 DNA sequence: TGTGCCAGCATCCATCTAGCGGGGGGCGCCTACGAGCAGTACTTC. Translating gives CASIHLAGGAYEQYF. The chain carries TRBV6-1 and TRBJ2-7; TRBD2 matches at 11 bases. V lost 7 bases to trimming and J lost 2 bases; unmatched junction nucleotides: 7. There are 15 residues in the CDR3. CDR1 and CDR2 (germline): MNHNS, SASEGT.

The chain combines TRBV7-9 with TRBJ1-1, with 8 nucleotides matching TRBD1. The germline CDR1 and CDR2 sequences are SEHNR and FQNEAQ (reference sequence). The CDR3 contains 14 residues. With 5 bases clipped from V and 6 bases from J, the junction kept 8 bases outside the gene matches. The CDR3 coding sequence is TGTGCCAGCAGCGCCTCAGGGGGCGCGGCTGAAGCTTTCTTT. Translated: CASSASGGAAEAFF.

On this clonotype itself: A read error may account for a junction end that differs from germline. This rearrangement joins TRBV7-3 to TRBJ2-7; 8 nucleotides line up with TRBD2. Germline CDR1 SGHTA, CDR2 FQGTGA. CDR3 length: 14 amino acids. The CDR3 loop is CAGSPSGGNYEQYF. The DNA of the CDR3 is TGTGCCGGCAGCCCCTCGGGGGGGAACTACGAGCAGTACTTC.

This clonotype showed up many times. As DNA, the CDR3 is TGTGCCAGCAGTCCCACATCCCAGGGAAACTATGGCTACACCTTC. It codes for CASSPTSQGNYGYTF. The chain couples TRBV28 to TRBJ1-2; D might be TRBD1 (5 bases). Germline V gene lookup returns CDR1 MDHEN and CDR2 SYDVKM. The CDR3 totals 15 residues. Trimming took 5 bases from V and 2 from J, leaving 15 bases between them.

This clonotype was seen a few times. V gene TRBV6-4 combines with J gene TRBJ2-7; no firm D call. Deletions cut 7 bases from V and 3 bases from J, with 22 bases between. CDR1 and CDR2 from the germline V gene are MRHNA and SNTAGT. CDR3 length: 16 amino acids. The CDR3 protein is CASIPPPPRKNYEQYF. The CDR3 bases are TGTGCCAGCATCCCCCCCCCGCCCAGGAAAAACTACGAGCAGTACTTC.

The CDR3 loop is CASSVSVSYEQYF. The CDR3 DNA reads TGTGCCAGTAGTGTCTCCGTCTCCTACGAGCAGTACTTC. The chain recombines TRBV19 with TRBJ2-7, with no clear D. V lost 5 bases and J lost 0, with 8 bases in between. The CDR3 extends over 13 amino acids. Germline V CDR1 and CDR2: LNHDA, SQIVND (reference sequence).

CDR3 amino acids: CATSSAGGAGNEQFF. The DNA of the CDR3 is TGTGCCACCAGTTCAGCGGGAGGCGCGGGTAATGAGCAGTTCTTC. The chain links TRBV24-1 to TRBJ2-1; TRBD2 matches at 9 bases. V shed 6 bases, J shed 7 bases, and the junction held 9 bases outside the gene matches. Germline V gene lookup returns CDR1 KGHDR and CDR2 SFDVKD. The CDR3 totals 15 residues.

The chain links TRBV20-1 to TRBJ2-2; TRBD1 agrees at 7 bases. V was pared by 6 bases and J by 7 bases, with 11 bases of the junction left unmatched. CDR1 and CDR2 (germline): DFQATT, SNEGSKA (reference sequence). CDR3 length equals 14 residues. CDR3 bases: TGCAGTGCCCCAAACCGGGACAGTATCGGGGAGCTGTTTTTT. This codes for CSAPNRDSIGELFF.

This clonotype has only a few counts. This chain joins TRBV6-2 or TRBV6-3 and TRBJ2-1; D possibly corresponds to TRBD2 (6 bases). The CDR3 has 12 amino acids. Trimming cost V 8 bases and J 8 bases, with 13 bases left between them. Looked up from germline, CDR1 is MNHEY and CDR2 is SVGEGT. The CDR3 nucleotides are TGTGCCAGCGAAGGAGGGAGCGATGAGCAGTTCTTC. Its protein product is CASEGGSDEQFF.

This clonotype was seen repeatedly, ten times or more. V and J are TRBV11-1 and TRBJ2-7; D not certain. V was pared by 4 bases and J by 4 bases, with 17 bases between. This CDR3 contains 15 residues. Per germline, CDR1 SGHAT and CDR2 FQDESV (reference sequence). The chain's CDR3 is CASSSKRSRIYEQYF. The CDR3, as DNA: TGTGCCAGCAGCTCAAAACGGTCACGTATTTACGAGCAGTACTTC.

The J gene is TRBJ2-6, the V gene TRBV28, with D hard to call. Between the trimmed V and J ends, which lost 3 bases and 0 bases, there was a span of 6 bases. CDR1 is MDHEN and CDR2 is SYDVKM in the germline V gene. The CDR3 loop spans 15 amino acids. The CDR3 here is CASSLMFSGANVLTF. CDR3 sequence (DNA): TGTGCCAGCAGTTTGATGTTCTCTGGGGCCAACGTCCTGACTTTC.

This clonotype was recorded many times. The J gene is TRBJ2-3, the V gene TRBV12-5; TRBD1 matches 8 bases. Germline V gene data show CDR1 as LGHNT and CDR2 as FRNRAP. The junction had 5 bases not matched to a gene; V was cut back by 4 bases and J by 2 bases. This CDR3 is built from 15 residues. In DNA form, the CDR3 reads TGTGCTAGTGGTTACGGACAGGGAATCACAGATACGCAGTATTTT. Translating gives CASGYGQGITDTQYF.

This clonotype has more than one count but fewer than ten. The chain has TRBV20-1 and TRBJ1-2; D gene uncertain. CDR3 length equals 13 residues. The V end was cut by 2 bases, the J end by 3 bases, with 10 bases between. Germline V gives CDR1 DFQATT, CDR2 SNEGSKA (reference sequence). CDR3 loop: CSARSEMDYGYTF. CDR3 sequence (DNA): TGCAGTGCTAGAAGTGAAATGGACTATGGCTACACCTTC.

J is TRBJ2-7 and V is TRBV20-1; TRBD1 matches at 8 bases. The V gene's germline CDR1 is DFQATT and CDR2 SNEGSKA (reference sequence). CDR3 length: 14 residues. Germline trimming cut 2 bases from V and 1 base from J; bases unmatched to any gene: 4. The CDR3 bases are TGCAGTGCTAGAAACGACAGGGGATCCTACGAGCAGTACTTC. It codes for CSARNDRGSYEQYF.

This clonotype occurred many times. This chain connects TRBV2 to TRBJ2-7; 7 bases align to TRBD2. Germline values: CDR1 SNHLY, CDR2 FYNNEI. The CDR3 runs 14 residues. The junction had 14 bases not matched to a gene; V was cut back by 10 bases and J by 5 bases. Written as DNA, the CDR3 is TGTGCCACCCAGAAGGGAGGGGCCACAGACGAGCAGTACTTC. It yields the protein CATQKGGATDEQYF. Supplemented by reference TRBV2 and TRBJ2-7, the full variable domain reads EPEVTQTPSHQVTQMGQEVILRCVPISNHLYFYWYRQILGQKVEFLVSFYNNEISEKSEIFDDQFSVERPDGSNFTLKIRSTKLEDSAMYFCATQKGGATDEQYFGPGTRLTVT.

This clonotype appeared a few times. This may be a read error: a much more frequent sequence differs by one nucleotide. The gene calls are TRBV18 and TRBJ1-2; the D is unclear. Germline lookup yields CDR1 KGHSH and CDR2 LQKENI. The CDR3 contains 14 residues. Trimming took 0 bases from V and 6 from J, leaving 11 bases between them. CDR3 DNA: TGTGCCAGCTCACCACCGCCGACTAGGCATGGCTACACCTTC. Translating gives CASSPPPTRHGYTF.

This clonotype was seen many times. The rearrangement joins TRBV20-1 to TRBJ1-2; 11 nucleotides align to TRBD1. In germline, CDR1 is DFQATT, CDR2 SNEGSKA (reference sequence). The CDR3 length is 13 residues. Trimming at V came to 5 bases and at J to 4 bases, leaving 3 bases not matched to a gene. DNA for the CDR3: TGCAGTGCTTCGGGACAGGGGGTCTATGGCTACACCTTC. Protein: CSASGQGVYGYTF.

The chain uses TRBV2 and TRBJ2-7; D may be TRBD2 (6 bases). CDR3 length: 11 residues. The ends were cut back, 7 bases at V and 6 bases at J, with 10 bases in the middle. Per germline, CDR1 SNHLY and CDR2 FYNNEI. CDR3 protein: CASTIGGEQYF. The DNA of the CDR3 is TGTGCCAGCACTATCGGGGGCGAGCAGTACTTC.

This clonotype was counted a few times. This chain joins TRBV11-2 and TRBJ2-1; tentatively, D is TRBD2 (5 bases). Trimming removed 4 bases from V and 6 bases from J, with 10 bases in between. Germline CDR1 and CDR2: SGHAT and FQNNGV. The CDR3 spans 13 residues. The CDR3 loop reads CASSSQLVNEQFF. CDR3 nucleotides: TGTGCCAGCAGCTCCCAACTAGTCAATGAGCAGTTCTTC.

The CDR3 loop is CASSLTGTGALDAFF. The CDR3 DNA reads as TGCGCCAGCAGCTTAACCGGGACAGGTGCCTTAGATGCTTTCTTT. This chain joins TRBV5-1 and TRBJ1-1, with TRBD1 matching over 8 bases. Trimming took 2 bases from V and 11 from J; bases not matched to a gene: 14. Looked up from germline, CDR1 is SGHRS and CDR2 is YFSETQ. The CDR3 runs to 15 residues.

The V call is TRBV7-8, the J call TRBJ2-5; 12 bases fit TRBD2. J was trimmed by 1 base and V by 0 bases; bases with no gene match: 6. The CDR3 runs 18 residues. The germline V gene encodes CDR1 SGHVS and CDR2 FQNEAQ. CDR3 bases: TGTGCCAGCAGCTTAGCATCCGGACTAGCGGGACCCCAAGAGACCCAGTACTTC. Translation gives CASSLASGLAGPQETQYF.

The chain combines TRBV6-1 with TRBJ1-1, with 7 bases fitting TRBD1. Germline assignment: CDR1 MNHNS and CDR2 SASEGT. Trimming took 2 bases from V and 3 from J; bases not matched to a gene: 6. This CDR3 has 15 residues. CDR3 sequence reads: CASSEYLQGYTEAFF. CDR3 nucleotide sequence: TGTGCCAGCAGTGAATATTTACAGGGGTACACTGAAGCTTTCTTT.

The chain links TRBV7-2 to TRBJ2-1, with 7 bases identical to TRBD2. The V segment lost 5 bases and the J segment 7 bases; nucleotides outside the gene matches: 8. Germline CDR1 and CDR2: SGHTA and FQGNSA. This CDR3 is built from 14 residues. The chain's CDR3 is CASSRGTIINEQFF. CDR3 bases: TGTGCCAGCAGCCGGGGGACTATTATAAATGAGCAGTTCTTC.

The chain couples TRBV20-1 to TRBJ1-3; D is perhaps TRBD1 (5 bases). The germline V and J ends were trimmed by 1 base and 5 bases, with 12 bases remaining between them. The CDR3 is 14 residues long. CDR1 is DFQATT and CDR2 is SNEGSKA in the germline V gene (reference sequence). CDR3 protein: CSARAPGPRNTIYF. DNA for the CDR3: TGCAGTGCTAGAGCTCCAGGGCCGCGAAACACCATATATTTT.

The V and J genes are TRBV9 and TRBJ2-1; perhaps TRBD2 as D (7 bases). V dropped 4 bases and J dropped 8 bases, with 22 bases sitting between them. Germline CDR1 is SGDLS and CDR2 is YYNGEE. This CDR3 contains 16 residues. DNA of the CDR3: TGTGCCAGCAGCCACCCTAGCTGGGGGGGCTTGGATGAGCAGTTCTTC. It codes for CASSHPSWGGLDEQFF.

V gene TRBV29-1 combines with J gene TRBJ1-2; TRBD1 matches at 9 bases. V gave up 7 bases and J gave up 4 bases; unmatched junction bases: 7. Looked up from germline, CDR1 is SQVTM and CDR2 is ANQGSEA. The CDR3 runs to 13 residues. Here the CDR3 reads CSALQGAGYGYTF. CDR3 coding DNA: TGCAGCGCATTACAGGGGGCAGGCTATGGCTACACCTTC.

The chain carries TRBV6-2 or TRBV6-3 and TRBJ2-1, with 9 bases fitting TRBD2. With 5 bases clipped from V and 9 bases from J, the junction kept 11 bases outside the gene matches. The CDR3 extends over 15 amino acids. CDR1 and CDR2 from the germline V gene are MNHEY and SVGEGT. The CDR3 protein is CASSPRQREEGEQFF. The CDR3 nucleotides are TGTGCCAGCAGTCCCCGCCAGCGGGAGGAGGGTGAGCAGTTCTTC.